Each of the 9 T cell receptor beta chains below was sequenced from the same sample in a study of cytomegalovirus exposure and HLA in healthy donors. Measured with immunoSEQ multiplex PCR; TCRdb has only the in-frame clones, and not every one. The table has fewer than 250,000 clones, over 80% seen once; the top ten hold about 14%. The sample consisted of PBMCs. The receptors derive from a woman in her 30s in good health and CMV-seropositive.

The V and J genes are TRBV4-1 and TRBJ2-4, with D possibly being TRBD1 (5 bases). Germline V gene lookup returns CDR1 MGHRA and CDR2 YSYEKL. Trimming took off 3 bases at V and 1 base at J, with 10 bases between the two ends. The CDR3 is made up of 15 amino acids. CDR3 amino acids: CASSHKGVAKNIQYF. As DNA, the CDR3 is TGCGCCAGCAGCCACAAAGGGGTGGCCAAAAACATTCAGTACTTC.

The chain employs TRBV9 and TRBJ2-5, with D tentatively TRBD1 or TRBD2 (5 bases each). V was shortened by 0 bases and J by 5 bases, with 11 bases between the two germline ends. Germline CDR1 is SGDLS and CDR2 is YYNGEE. The CDR3 runs to 14 residues. The CDR3 reads CASSVVRGLETQYF. Written as DNA, the CDR3 is TGTGCCAGCAGCGTAGTGAGGGGCTTGGAGACCCAGTACTTC.

The chain carries TRBV27 and TRBJ1-4; no definite D call. Germline CDR1 reads MNHEY; CDR2 reads SMNVEV (reference sequence). This CDR3 contains 13 residues. V was shortened by 3 bases and J by 7 bases, with 9 bases between the two germline ends. CDR3 residues: CASSFFQGEKLFF. The CDR3 DNA reads as TGTGCCAGCAGTTTCTTTCAAGGTGAAAAACTGTTTTTT.

This clone was detected only a few times. The rearrangement uses TRBV25-1 and TRBJ2-3; D unclear. The CDR3 extends over 15 amino acids. Germline-derived CDR1 and CDR2 are MGHDK and SYGVNS. Trimming left V 3 bases short and J 0 bases short, with 10 bases between. This CDR3 reads CASSDTEGSTDTQYF. In DNA form, the CDR3 reads TGTGCCAGCAGTGATACTGAAGGCAGCACAGATACGCAGTATTTT.

This chain connects TRBV9 to TRBJ2-3; D not certain. Germline CDR1 reads SGDLS; CDR2 reads YYNGEE. The CDR3 has 13 amino acids. Trimming shortened V by 0 bases and J by 6 bases, and 8 bases separated the two germline ends. The CDR3 region is CASSVALGDTQYF. The CDR3 DNA reads TGTGCCAGCAGCGTAGCTCTTGGGGATACGCAGTATTTT. Filled out from reference TRBV9 and TRBJ2-3, the complete variable domain reads DSGVTQTPKHLITATGQRVTLRCSPRSGDLSVYWYQQSLDQGLQFLIQYYNGEERAKGNILERFSAQQFPDLHSELNLSSLELGDSALYFCASSVALGDTQYFGPGTRLTVL.

The rearrangement uses TRBV4-3 and TRBJ1-3; the D gene is possibly TRBD1 (6 bases). CDR3 size: 16 residues. V gave up 6 bases and J gave up 1 base, with 16 bases separating them. CDR1 is LGHNA, CDR2 YSLEER, per germline. For the CDR3, the DNA is TGCGCCAGCAGTTTGGGGGGGCGCTGGTCTGGAAACACCATATATTTT. This gives the protein CASSLGGRWSGNTIYF.

The CDR3 DNA reads as TGTGCCAGCATAGCTATGAACACCGGGGAGCTGTTTTTT. It specifies CASIAMNTGELFF. The chain uses TRBV27 and TRBJ2-2; no reliable D call. This CDR3 is built from 13 residues. Between the trimmed V and J ends, which lost 7 bases and 1 base, there was a span of 7 bases. Germline values: CDR1 MNHEY, CDR2 SMNVEV (reference sequence).

The chain joins TRBV6-5 to TRBJ2-7; tentatively, D is TRBD1 (6 bases). Germline lookup yields CDR1 MNHEY and CDR2 SVGAGI. The CDR3 has 14 amino acids. Trimming removed 8 bases from V and 2 bases from J, with 16 bases in between. DNA of the CDR3: TGTGCCAGCCACTCGAGTGGGGACACCTACGAGCAGTACTTC. This codes for CASHSSGDTYEQYF.

This sequence joins TRBV18 and TRBJ2-3; D remains ambiguous. Per the germline V gene, CDR1 is KGHSH and CDR2 is LQKENI. CDR3 length equals 15 residues. Trimming removed 1 base from V and 0 bases from J, with 8 bases in between. The CDR3 DNA reads TGTGCCAGCTCACCACAGGGATCTAGCACAGATACGCAGTATTTT. Translated: CASSPQGSSTDTQYF.